This TCR beta chain was sequenced in a study of T-cell memory formation after mild COVID-19. This clonotype was counted a few times. TCRdb processed the 5' RACE reads anew with MiXCR; each CDR3 protein has one entry. The sample lists 170,000 or so distinct CDR3 sequences, roughly 28% occurring once. The V and J ends lost 7 bases and 5 bases respectively, with 19 bases between them. The CDR3 is made up of 14 amino acids. CDR1 and CDR2 from the germline V gene are SGHRS and YFSETQ. The chain joins TRBV5-1 to TRBJ2-7; tentatively, D is TRBD2 (5 bases). The sample taken for sequencing was PBMCs or a T cell subset sorted from them (not recorded which). This clonotype was obtained from an adult woman who had mild COVID-19 (a few samples of this study predate the infection). Cell type and time point are not known. The DNA for the CDR3 is TGCGCCAGCCGGCCGGATCTCCGGGGAGACGAGCAGTACTTC. It yields the protein CASRPDLRGDEQYF.